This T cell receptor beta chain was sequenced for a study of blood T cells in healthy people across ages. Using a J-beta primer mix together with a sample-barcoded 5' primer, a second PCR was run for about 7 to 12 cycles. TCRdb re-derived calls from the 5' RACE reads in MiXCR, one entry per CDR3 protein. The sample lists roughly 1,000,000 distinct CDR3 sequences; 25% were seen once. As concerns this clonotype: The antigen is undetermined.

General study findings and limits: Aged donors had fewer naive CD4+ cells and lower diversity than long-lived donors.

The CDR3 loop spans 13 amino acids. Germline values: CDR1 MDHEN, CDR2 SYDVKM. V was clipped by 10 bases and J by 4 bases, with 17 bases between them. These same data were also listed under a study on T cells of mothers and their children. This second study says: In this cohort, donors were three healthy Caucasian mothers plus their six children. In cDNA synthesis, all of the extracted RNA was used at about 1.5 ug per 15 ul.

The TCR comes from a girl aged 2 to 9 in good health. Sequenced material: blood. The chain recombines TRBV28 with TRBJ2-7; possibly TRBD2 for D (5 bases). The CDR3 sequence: CATLGPGLYEQYF. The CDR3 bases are TGTGCCACCTTGGGCCCGGGGTTATACGAGCAGTACTTC.